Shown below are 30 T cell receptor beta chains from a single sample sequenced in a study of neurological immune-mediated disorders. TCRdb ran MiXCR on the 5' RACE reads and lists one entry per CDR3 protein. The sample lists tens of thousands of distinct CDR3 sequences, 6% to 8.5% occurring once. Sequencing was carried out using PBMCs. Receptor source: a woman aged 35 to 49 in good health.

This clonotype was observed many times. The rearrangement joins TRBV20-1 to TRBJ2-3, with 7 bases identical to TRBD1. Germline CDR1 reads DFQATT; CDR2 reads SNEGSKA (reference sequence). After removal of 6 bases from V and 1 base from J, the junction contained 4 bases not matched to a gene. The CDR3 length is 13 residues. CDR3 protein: CSATTGGTDTQYF. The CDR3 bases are TGCAGTGCAACAACAGGGGGCACAGATACGCAGTATTTT.

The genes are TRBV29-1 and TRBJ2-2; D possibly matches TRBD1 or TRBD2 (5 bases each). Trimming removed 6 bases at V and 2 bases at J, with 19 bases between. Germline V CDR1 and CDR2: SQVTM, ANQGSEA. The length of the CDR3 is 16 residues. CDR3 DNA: TGCAGCGTCGCCGGGACGCAAGACAGAAACACCGGGGAGCTGTTTTTT. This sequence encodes CSVAGTQDRNTGELFF.

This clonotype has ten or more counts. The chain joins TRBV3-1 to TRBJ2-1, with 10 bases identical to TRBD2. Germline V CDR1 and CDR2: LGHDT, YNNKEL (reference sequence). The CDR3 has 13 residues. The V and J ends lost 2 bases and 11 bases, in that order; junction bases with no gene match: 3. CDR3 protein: CASSQYTSGKQFF. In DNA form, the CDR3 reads TGTGCCAGCAGCCAATATACTAGCGGGAAGCAGTTCTTC.

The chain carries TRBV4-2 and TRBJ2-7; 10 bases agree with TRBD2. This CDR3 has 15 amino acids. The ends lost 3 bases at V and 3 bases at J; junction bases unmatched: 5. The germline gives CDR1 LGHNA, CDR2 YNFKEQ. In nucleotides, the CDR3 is TGTGCCAGCAGCCACGGGACTAGCGCGAACTACGAGCAGTACTTC. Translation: CASSHGTSANYEQYF.

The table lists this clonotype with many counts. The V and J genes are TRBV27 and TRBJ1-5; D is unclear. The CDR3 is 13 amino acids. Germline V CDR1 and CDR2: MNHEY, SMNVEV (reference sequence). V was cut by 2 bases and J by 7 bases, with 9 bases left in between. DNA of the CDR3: TGTGCCAGCAGTTTAGCGAGCCACCAGCCCCAGCATTTT. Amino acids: CASSLASHQPQHF.

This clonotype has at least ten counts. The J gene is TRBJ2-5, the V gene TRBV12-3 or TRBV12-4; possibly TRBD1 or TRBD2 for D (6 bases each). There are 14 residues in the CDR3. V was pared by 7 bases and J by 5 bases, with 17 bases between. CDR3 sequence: CASTRGGFGETQYF. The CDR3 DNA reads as TGTGCCAGCACCAGAGGGGGGTTTGGGGAGACCCAGTACTTC.

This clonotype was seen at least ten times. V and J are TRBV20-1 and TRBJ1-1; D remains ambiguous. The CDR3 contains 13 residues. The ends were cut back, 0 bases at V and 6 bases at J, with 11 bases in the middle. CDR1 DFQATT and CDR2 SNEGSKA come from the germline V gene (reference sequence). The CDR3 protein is CSARDLAGAEAFF. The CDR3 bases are TGCAGTGCTAGAGATCTGGCGGGAGCTGAAGCTTTCTTT.

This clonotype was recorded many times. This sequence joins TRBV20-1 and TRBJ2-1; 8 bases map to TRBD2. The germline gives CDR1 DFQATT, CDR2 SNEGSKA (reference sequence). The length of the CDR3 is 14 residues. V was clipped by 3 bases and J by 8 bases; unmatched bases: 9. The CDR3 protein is CSARRQREIDEQFF. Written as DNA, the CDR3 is TGCAGTGCTAGGCGACAGCGGGAGATCGATGAGCAGTTCTTC.

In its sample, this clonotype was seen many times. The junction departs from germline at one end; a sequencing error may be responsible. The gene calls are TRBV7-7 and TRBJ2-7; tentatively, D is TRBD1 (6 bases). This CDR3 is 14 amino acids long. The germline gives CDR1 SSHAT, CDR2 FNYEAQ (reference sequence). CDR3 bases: TGTGCTAGCAGCCCAACCGGACAGAGCTACGAGCAGTACTTC. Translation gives CASSPTGQSYEQYF.

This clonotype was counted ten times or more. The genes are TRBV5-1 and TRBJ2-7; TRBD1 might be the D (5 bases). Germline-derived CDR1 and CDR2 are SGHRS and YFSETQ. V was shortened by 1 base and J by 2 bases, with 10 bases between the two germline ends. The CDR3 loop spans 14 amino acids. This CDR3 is CASSLQGSTYEQYF. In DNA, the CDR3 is TGCGCCAGCAGCTTGCAGGGCAGTACCTACGAGCAGTACTTC.

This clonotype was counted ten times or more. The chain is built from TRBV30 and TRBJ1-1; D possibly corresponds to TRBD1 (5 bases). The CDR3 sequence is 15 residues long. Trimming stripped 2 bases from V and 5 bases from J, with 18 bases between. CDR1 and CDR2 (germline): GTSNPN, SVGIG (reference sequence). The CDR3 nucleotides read TGTGCCTGGAGTCCCTTTCTTGGGGGGTGGACTGAAGCTTTCTTT. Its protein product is CAWSPFLGGWTEAFF.

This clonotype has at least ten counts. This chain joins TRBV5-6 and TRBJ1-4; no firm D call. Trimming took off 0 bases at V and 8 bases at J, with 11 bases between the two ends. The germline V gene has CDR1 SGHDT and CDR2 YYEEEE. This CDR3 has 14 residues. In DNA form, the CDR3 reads TGTGCCAGCAGCTTGGTACAGTGGAGGGAAAAACTGTTTTTT. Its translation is CASSLVQWREKLFF.

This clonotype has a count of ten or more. The CDR3 region is CSALTGQTEAFF. The CDR3, as DNA: TGCAGCGCTTTGACAGGGCAAACTGAAGCTTTCTTT. This chain joins TRBV29-1 and TRBJ1-1; 7 nucleotides agree with TRBD1. This CDR3 contains 12 residues. Looked up from germline, CDR1 is SQVTM and CDR2 is ANQGSEA. V lost 7 bases to trimming and J lost 5 bases; unmatched junction nucleotides: 7.

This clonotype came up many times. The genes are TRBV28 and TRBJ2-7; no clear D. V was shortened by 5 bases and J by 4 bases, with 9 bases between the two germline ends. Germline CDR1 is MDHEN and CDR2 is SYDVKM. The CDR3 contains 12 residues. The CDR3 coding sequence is TGTGCCAGCAGTCCTCCAAAGTACGAGCAGTACTTC. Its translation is CASSPPKYEQYF. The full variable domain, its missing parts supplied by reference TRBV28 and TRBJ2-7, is DVKVTQSSRYLVKRTGEKVFLECVQDMDHENMFWYRQDPGLGLRLIYFSYDVKMKEKGDIPEGYSVSREKKERFSLILESASTNQTSMYLCASSPPKYEQYFGPGTRLTVT.

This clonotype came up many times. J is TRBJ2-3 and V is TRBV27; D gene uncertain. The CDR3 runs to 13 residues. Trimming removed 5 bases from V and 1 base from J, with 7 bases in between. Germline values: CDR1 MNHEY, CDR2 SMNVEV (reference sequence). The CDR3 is CASSPSRTDTQYF. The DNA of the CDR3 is TGTGCCAGCAGTCCTTCCCGCACAGATACGCAGTATTTT.

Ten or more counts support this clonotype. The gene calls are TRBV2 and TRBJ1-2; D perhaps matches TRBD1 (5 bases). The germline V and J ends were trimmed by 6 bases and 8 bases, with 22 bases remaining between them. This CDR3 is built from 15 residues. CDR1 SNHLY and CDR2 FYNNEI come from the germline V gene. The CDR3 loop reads CASRLDTPFIYGYTF. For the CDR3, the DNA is TGTGCCAGCAGGTTGGACACCCCCTTTATTTACGGCTACACCTTC.

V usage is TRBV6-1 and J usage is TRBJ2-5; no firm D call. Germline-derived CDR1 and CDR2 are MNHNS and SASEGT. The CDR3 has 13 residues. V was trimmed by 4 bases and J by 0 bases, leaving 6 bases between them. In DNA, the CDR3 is TGTGCCAGCAGTGGTGGGTACCAAGAGACCCAGTACTTC. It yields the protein CASSGGYQETQYF.

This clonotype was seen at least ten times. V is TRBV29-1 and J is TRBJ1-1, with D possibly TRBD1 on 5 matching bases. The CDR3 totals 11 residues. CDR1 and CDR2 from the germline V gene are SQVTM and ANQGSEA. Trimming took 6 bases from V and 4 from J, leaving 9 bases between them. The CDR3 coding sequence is TGCAGCGTCGTTGACAGCACTGAAGCTTTCTTT. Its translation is CSVVDSTEAFF.

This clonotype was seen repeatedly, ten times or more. In DNA form, the CDR3 reads TGTGCCAGCGGTAAGGGGCCCAACAATGAGCAGTTCTTC. Its protein product is CASGKGPNNEQFF. The chain couples TRBV7-3 to TRBJ2-1; weak D call: TRBD1 (5 bases). V shed 8 bases and J shed 5 bases, with 13 bases lying between them. Germline lookup yields CDR1 SGHTA and CDR2 FQGTGA. This CDR3 has 13 amino acids.

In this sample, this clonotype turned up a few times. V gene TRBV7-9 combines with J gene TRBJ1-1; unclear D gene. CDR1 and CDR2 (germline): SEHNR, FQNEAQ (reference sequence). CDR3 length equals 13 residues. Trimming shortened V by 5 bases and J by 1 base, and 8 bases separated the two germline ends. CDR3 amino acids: CASSQDWNTEAFF. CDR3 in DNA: TGTGCCAGCAGCCAAGACTGGAACACTGAAGCTTTCTTT. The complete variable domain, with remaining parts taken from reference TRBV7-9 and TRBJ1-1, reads DTGVSQNPRHKITKRGQNVTFRCDPISEHNRLYWYRQTLGQGPEFLTYFQNEAQLEKSRLLSDRFSAERPKGSFSTLEIQRTEQGDSAMYLCASSQDWNTEAFFGQGTRLTVV.

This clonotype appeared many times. The CDR3: CASSFGQVNIQYF. DNA for the CDR3: TGTGCCAGCAGTTTCGGGCAGGTCAACATTCAGTACTTC. The V call is TRBV12-3 or TRBV12-4, the J call TRBJ2-4; D call uncertain. Trimming stripped 3 bases from V and 7 bases from J, with 10 bases between. The CDR3 contains 13 residues.

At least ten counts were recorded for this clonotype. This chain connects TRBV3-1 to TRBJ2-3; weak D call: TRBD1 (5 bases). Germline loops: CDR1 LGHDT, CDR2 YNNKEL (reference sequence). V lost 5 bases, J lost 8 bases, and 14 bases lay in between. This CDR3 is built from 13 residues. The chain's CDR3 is CASSGLGQGTQYF. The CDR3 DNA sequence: TGTGCCAGCAGCGGTCTGGGGCAGGGTACGCAGTATTTT.

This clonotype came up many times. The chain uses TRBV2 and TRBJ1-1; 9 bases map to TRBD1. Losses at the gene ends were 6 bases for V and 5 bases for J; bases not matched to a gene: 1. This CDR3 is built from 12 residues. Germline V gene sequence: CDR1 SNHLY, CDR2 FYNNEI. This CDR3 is CASSGTGTEAFF. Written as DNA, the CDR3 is TGTGCCAGCAGCGGGACAGGGACTGAAGCTTTCTTT.

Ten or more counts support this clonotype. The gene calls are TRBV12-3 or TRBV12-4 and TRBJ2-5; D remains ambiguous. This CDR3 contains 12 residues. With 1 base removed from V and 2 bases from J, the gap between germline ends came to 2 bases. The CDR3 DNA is TGTGCCAGCAGTTTAGGGCAAGAGACCCAGTACTTC. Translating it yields CASSLGQETQYF.

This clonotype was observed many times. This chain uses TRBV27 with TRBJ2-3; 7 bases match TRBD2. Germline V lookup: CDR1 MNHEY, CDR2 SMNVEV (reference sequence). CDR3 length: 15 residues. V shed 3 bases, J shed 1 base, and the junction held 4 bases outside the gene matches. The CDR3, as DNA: TGTGCCAGCAGTTTTCGGCGGGAGCGCACAGATACGCAGTATTTT. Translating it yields CASSFRRERTDTQYF.

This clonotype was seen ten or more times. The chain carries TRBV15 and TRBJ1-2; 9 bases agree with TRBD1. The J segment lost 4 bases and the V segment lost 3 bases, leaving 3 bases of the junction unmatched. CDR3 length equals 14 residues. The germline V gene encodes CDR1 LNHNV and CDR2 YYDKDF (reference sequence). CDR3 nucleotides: TGTGCCACCAGCAGCCGGACAGGGGCCTATGGCTACACCTTC. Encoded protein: CATSSRTGAYGYTF.

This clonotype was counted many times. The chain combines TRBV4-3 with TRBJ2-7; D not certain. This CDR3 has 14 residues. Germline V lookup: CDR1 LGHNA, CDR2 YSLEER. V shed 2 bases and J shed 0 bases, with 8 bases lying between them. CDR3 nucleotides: TGCGCCAGCAGCCAAAATCCCACCTCCTACGAGCAGTACTTC. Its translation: CASSQNPTSYEQYF.

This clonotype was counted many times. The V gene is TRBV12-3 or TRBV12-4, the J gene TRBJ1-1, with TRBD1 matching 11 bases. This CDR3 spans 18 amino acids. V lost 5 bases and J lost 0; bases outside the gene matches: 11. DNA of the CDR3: TGTGCCAGCAGTCCACGAGGCGGGACAGGGGGGATGAACACTGAAGCTTTCTTT. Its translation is CASSPRGGTGGMNTEAFF.

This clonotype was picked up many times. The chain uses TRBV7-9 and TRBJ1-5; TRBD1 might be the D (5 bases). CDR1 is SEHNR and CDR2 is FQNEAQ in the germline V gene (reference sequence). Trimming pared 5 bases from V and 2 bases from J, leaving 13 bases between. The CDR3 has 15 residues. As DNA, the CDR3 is TGTGCCAGCAGCCTCTCAGGGTTGGGCAATCAGCCCCAGCATTTT. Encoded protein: CASSLSGLGNQPQHF.

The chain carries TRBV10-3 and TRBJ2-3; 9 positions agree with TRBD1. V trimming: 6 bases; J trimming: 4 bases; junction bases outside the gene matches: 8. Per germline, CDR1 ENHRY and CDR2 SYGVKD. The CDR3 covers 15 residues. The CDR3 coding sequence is TGTGCCATCAGCGAGGGGACAGGGACCCCAGATACGCAGTATTTT. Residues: CAISEGTGTPDTQYF.